This is a list of T cell receptor beta chains from one sample in a study of blood T cells in healthy people across ages. TCRdb ran MiXCR on the 5' RACE reads and lists one entry per CDR3 protein. This table holds around 1,800,000 distinct CDR3 sequences, approximately 40% found once. Sequencing was performed on blood. The receptors originated from a human donor in good health. Each CDR3 is given with its conserved first and last residue. D genes are given only for firm matches. A clone size is listed for some rows: how often the clone was seen (once, few, many), or a class if it is expanded.

j_call,cdr3_length,d_call,v_call,clone_size,cdr3_nt,cdr3_aa
TRBJ2-3,14,TRBD2,TRBV20-1,NA,TGCAGTGCTAACGGACTAGCTGTCACAGATACGCAGTATTTT,CSANGLAVTDTQYF
TRBJ2-7,12,NA,TRBV6-2/TRBV6-3,many,TGTGCCAGCAGCACAAGTTCCTACGAGCAGTACTTC,CASSTSSYEQYF
TRBJ2-4,12,NA,TRBV20-1,many,TGCAGTGCTTTACCCCAACAGGGATGGCAGTACTTC,CSALPQQGWQYF
TRBJ2-1,16,TRBD2,TRBV12-3/TRBV12-4,few,TGTGCCAGCAGACTATCTACTAGCGGTCCTTACAATGAGCAGTTCTTC,CASRLSTSGPYNEQFF
TRBJ2-2,16,NA,TRBV7-3,NA,TGTGCCAGCAGCTTATATGTGGGGGGAAGAACCGGGGAGCTGTTTTTT,CASSLYVGGRTGELFF
TRBJ2-2,18,TRBD1,TRBV24-1,NA,TGTGCCACCGAGCAGTACCCTAGACAGGGGATGAACACCGGGGAGCTGTTTTTT,CATEQYPRQGMNTGELFF
TRBJ2-7,18,TRBD1,TRBV13,few,TGTGCCAGCAGCGCTCCTCTCGGGACAGGGTCATTTGGGTACGAGCAGTACTTC,CASSAPLGTGSFGYEQYF
TRBJ1-5,16,NA,TRBV2,few,TGTGCCAGCAGGTCTGACAACGGATGGGGCAATCAGCCCCAGCATTTT,CASRSDNGWGNQPQHF
TRBJ2-5,13,TRBD2,TRBV7-2,NA,TGTGCCAGCAGCTTAACTAGCGGGGGGGCCACGTACTTC,CASSLTSGGATYF
TRBJ1-2,14,NA,TRBV12-3/TRBV12-4,NA,TGTGCCAGCAGTGTGGACAGCCCGGCGTTAGGCTACACCTTC,CASSVDSPALGYTF
TRBJ1-2,15,TRBD1,TRBV3-1,once,TGTGCCAGCAGCCAAGATGTGGGGACAGAATATGGCTACACCTTC,CASSQDVGTEYGYTF
TRBJ1-6,13,NA,TRBV12-3/TRBV12-4,NA,TGTGCCAGCAGTTACTCGGCCAATTCACCCCTCCACTTT,CASSYSANSPLHF
TRBJ2-3,15,TRBD1,TRBV20-1,few,TGCAGTGCTAGGTGGCAGGGGGCTGGCACAGATACGCAGTATTTT,CSARWQGAGTDTQYF
TRBJ1-5,14,NA,TRBV20-1,NA,TGCAGTGCTAGCGATTGGGGGCAGAATCAGCCCCAGCATTTT,CSASDWGQNQPQHF
TRBJ2-1,15,TRBD2,TRBV6-6,NA,TGTGCCAGCCGTGGCGGGGGGGCCTCTTTCAATGAGCAGTTCTTC,CASRGGGASFNEQFF
TRBJ2-1,16,TRBD2,TRBV7-2,few,TGTGCCAGCAGCTTGGTCCCGGGGGGGCCCTACAATGAGCAGTTCTTC,CASSLVPGGPYNEQFF
TRBJ2-5,19,TRBD2,TRBV4-2,few,TGTGCCAGCAGCCAGCGGGGACTAGCGGGGGGCCAACTGGAAGAGACCCAGTACTTC,CASSQRGLAGGQLEETQYF
TRBJ1-5,13,NA,TRBV10-3,NA,TGTGCCATCAGTGAAGGTCCTTATCAGCCCCAGCATTTT,CAISEGPYQPQHF
TRBJ2-4,15,NA,TRBV18,many,TGTGCCAGCTCACAGGGGGGCGCGGCCAAAAACATTCAGTACTTC,CASSQGGAAKNIQYF
TRBJ2-1,16,NA,TRBV7-7,few,TGTGCTAGCAGCTTAGATACAGGGACGGCGGGAAATGAGCAGTTCTTC,CASSLDTGTAGNEQFF
TRBJ1-2,14,NA,TRBV7-9,few,TGTGCCAGCAGCTTAGAGCCAGGGCTCTATGGCTACACCTTC,CASSLEPGLYGYTF
TRBJ2-7,14,NA,TRBV3-1,NA,TGTGCCAGCAGCCAATTGGGACATATCTACGAGCAGTACTTC,CASSQLGHIYEQYF
TRBJ2-1,13,NA,TRBV7-2,NA,TGTGCCAGCAGTGCTATTTTTCGAGAGACCCAGTTCTTC,CASSAIFRETQFF
TRBJ2-7,15,NA,TRBV10-3,few,TGTGCCATCAGTGAGGGCGATGGGGCTACCTACGAGCAGTACTTC,CAISEGDGATYEQYF
TRBJ2-1,16,NA,TRBV3-1,NA,TGTGCCAGCAGTGCCCGGTGGCGGGACCCCTCCAATGAGCAGTTCTTC,CASSARWRDPSNEQFF
TRBJ1-5,13,NA,TRBV28,NA,TGTGCCAGCACAGAGAGGGTACAGCAGCCCCAGCATTTT,CASTERVQQPQHF
TRBJ2-7,16,TRBD2,TRBV27,NA,TGTGCCAGCAGTTTAAGTGCGGGGGTTATCGTGTACGAGCAGTACTTC,CASSLSAGVIVYEQYF
TRBJ1-2,13,NA,TRBV25-1,NA,TGTGCCAGCAGTGAAGGGGACGGCTATGGCTACACCTTC,CASSEGDGYGYTF
TRBJ1-2,16,NA,TRBV9,NA,TGTGCCAGCAGCGTTTTCCTGACCCCTTCTAACTATGGCTACACCTTC,CASSVFLTPSNYGYTF
TRBJ2-7,15,TRBD2,TRBV6-2/TRBV6-3,few,TGTGCCAGCAGTTACATCGGCGGGGGCTCCTACGAGCAGTACTTC,CASSYIGGGSYEQYF
TRBJ2-7,15,TRBD2,TRBV7-3,NA,TGTGCCAGCAGCTTATCGGGGGGGTTGGGCCACGAGCAGTACTTC,CASSLSGGLGHEQYF
TRBJ2-7,15,NA,TRBV5-6,NA,TGTGCCAGCAGCTTGGGGCTGGCTTCCTACAATGAGCAGTACTTC,CASSLGLASYNEQYF
TRBJ2-5,13,TRBD1,TRBV7-2,NA,TGTGCCAGCAGCTTTCAGGGGGCGGAGACCCAGTACTTC,CASSFQGAETQYF
TRBJ1-2,13,NA,TRBV5-1,few,TGCGCCAGCAGCTTGGAAACAGGGCAGCACTACACCTTC,CASSLETGQHYTF
TRBJ2-5,15,NA,TRBV4-3,NA,TGCGCCAGCAGCCGACTTTGGGATGGGGAAGAGACCCAGTACTTC,CASSRLWDGEETQYF
TRBJ2-1,15,TRBD2,TRBV7-7,NA,TGTGCTAGCAACTTACTTGCGGGGGGCCGGGATGAGCAGTTCTTC,CASNLLAGGRDEQFF
TRBJ2-7,13,TRBD2,TRBV5-1,few,TGCGCCAGTAAGCGGGGGGAAGCCTACGAGCAGTACTTC,CASKRGEAYEQYF
TRBJ2-1,13,TRBD2,TRBV20-1,NA,TGCAGTGCAACCCGGGGGAGGGGTAACGAGCAGTTCTTC,CSATRGRGNEQFF
TRBJ2-1,14,NA,TRBV7-8,NA,TGTGCCAGCAGCCGGTCGACAGCCTACAATGAGCAGTTCTTC,CASSRSTAYNEQFF
TRBJ1-2,20,NA,TRBV4-3,NA,TGCGCCAGCAGCCATCTGATCGGTGCTTTGAAAAGGGAGAGAAAATATGGCTACACCTTC,CASSHLIGALKRERKYGYTF
TRBJ2-5,14,NA,TRBV7-2,NA,TGTGCCAGCAGCCGGTATGGGGAAGGGGAGACCCAGTACTTC,CASSRYGEGETQYF
TRBJ2-7,15,NA,TRBV9,NA,TGTGCCAGCAGCCCCCGGTCTAGCACCTGCTACGAGCAGTACTTC,CASSPRSSTCYEQYF
TRBJ2-7,12,NA,TRBV27,NA,TGTGCCAGCAGATCGTCCGCCTACGAGCAGTACTTC,CASRSSAYEQYF
TRBJ2-3,13,NA,TRBV6-2/TRBV6-3,NA,TGTGCCAGCAGTGCCCGGGTCCCAGATACGCAGTATTTT,CASSARVPDTQYF
TRBJ2-5,14,NA,TRBV5-1,NA,TGCGCCAGCAGCCCGGGACTGAGACAAGAGACCCAGTACTTC,CASSPGLRQETQYF
TRBJ2-5,13,NA,TRBV14,few,TGTGCCAGCAGCCGATGGGACGGAGAGACCCAGTACTTC,CASSRWDGETQYF
TRBJ2-7,15,TRBD1,TRBV5-1,NA,TGCGCCAGCAGCTTGCATCGGGGACAGATCTACGAGCAGTACTTC,CASSLHRGQIYEQYF
TRBJ2-7,16,TRBD2,TRBV7-8,few,TGTGCCAGCAGCTTAGTGACTAGCGGGGGGACCTACGAGCAGTACTTC,CASSLVTSGGTYEQYF
TRBJ2-5,15,TRBD1,TRBV7-3,many,TGTGCCAGCAGCTTAGGCCACAGGGGTGGAGAGACCCAGTACTTC,CASSLGHRGGETQYF
TRBJ2-6,15,NA,TRBV2,NA,TGTGCCTGCAGTGAAGATGCAGCAGGGGCCAACGTCCTGACTTTC,CACSEDAAGANVLTF
TRBJ2-7,12,TRBD2,TRBV5-5,few,TGTGCCAGTGGGGACTACCGATACGAGCAGTACTTC,CASGDYRYEQYF
TRBJ1-1,13,NA,TRBV10-3,few,TGTGCCATCAGTGACTCAGAGAACACTGAAGCTTTCTTT,CAISDSENTEAFF
TRBJ1-3,13,TRBD1,TRBV28,NA,TGTGCCACCATACAGGGGGATGGAAACACCACATATTTT,CATIQGDGNTTYF
TRBJ1-5,13,NA,TRBV7-8,NA,TGTGCCAGCAGCTTTGACCTAAATCAGCCCCAGCATTTT,CASSFDLNQPQHF
TRBJ2-5,14,NA,TRBV5-1,many,TGCGCCAGCAGCCTCCAGGGTCCTCAAGAGACCCAGTACTTC,CASSLQGPQETQYF
TRBJ2-3,16,TRBD2,TRBV4-3,NA,TGCGCCAGCAGCCAAGATAAGAGGGGAGGGCGGGATACGCAGTATTTT,CASSQDKRGGRDTQYF
TRBJ2-5,17,TRBD2,TRBV9,NA,TGTGCCAGCAGCGGCGATCAGACTAGCGGGGGGGCTAAGACCCAGTACTTC,CASSGDQTSGGAKTQYF